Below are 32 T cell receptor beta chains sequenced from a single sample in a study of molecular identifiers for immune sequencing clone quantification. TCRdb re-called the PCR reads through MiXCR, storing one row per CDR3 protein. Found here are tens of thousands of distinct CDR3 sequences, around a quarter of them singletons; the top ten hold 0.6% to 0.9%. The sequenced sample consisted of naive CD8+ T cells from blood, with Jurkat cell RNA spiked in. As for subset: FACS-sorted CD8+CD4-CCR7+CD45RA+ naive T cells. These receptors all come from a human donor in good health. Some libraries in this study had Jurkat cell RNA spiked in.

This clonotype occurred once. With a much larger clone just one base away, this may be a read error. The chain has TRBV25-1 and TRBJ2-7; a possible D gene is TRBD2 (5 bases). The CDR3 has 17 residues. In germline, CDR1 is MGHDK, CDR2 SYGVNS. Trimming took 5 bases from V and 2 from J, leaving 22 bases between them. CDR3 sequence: CASSNSEGYRRTYEQYF. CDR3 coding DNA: TGTGCCAGCAGTAATTCAGAGGGATACCGACGCACCTACGAGCAGTACTTC.

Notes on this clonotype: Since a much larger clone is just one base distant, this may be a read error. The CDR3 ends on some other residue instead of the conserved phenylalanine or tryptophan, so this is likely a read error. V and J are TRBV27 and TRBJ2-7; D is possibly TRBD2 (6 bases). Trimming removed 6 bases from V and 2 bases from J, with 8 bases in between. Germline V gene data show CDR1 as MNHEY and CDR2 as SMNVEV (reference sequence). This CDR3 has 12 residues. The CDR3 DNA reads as TGTGCCAGCAGGGAGGGCCCCTACGAGCAGTACTCC. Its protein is CASREGPYEQYS.

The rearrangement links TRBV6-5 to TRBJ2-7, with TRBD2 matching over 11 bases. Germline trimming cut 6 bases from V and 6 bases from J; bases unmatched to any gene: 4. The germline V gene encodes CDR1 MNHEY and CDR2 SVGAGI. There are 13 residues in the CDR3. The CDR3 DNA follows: TGTGCCAGCAGATTAGCGGGAGGGGGCGAGCAGTACTTC. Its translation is CASRLAGGGEQYF.

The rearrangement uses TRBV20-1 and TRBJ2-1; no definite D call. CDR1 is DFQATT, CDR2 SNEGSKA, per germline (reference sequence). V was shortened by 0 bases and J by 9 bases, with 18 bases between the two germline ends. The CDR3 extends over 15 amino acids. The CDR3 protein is CSARDSQREVGEQFF. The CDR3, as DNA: TGCAGTGCTAGAGATTCACAGCGAGAAGTGGGTGAGCAGTTCTTC.

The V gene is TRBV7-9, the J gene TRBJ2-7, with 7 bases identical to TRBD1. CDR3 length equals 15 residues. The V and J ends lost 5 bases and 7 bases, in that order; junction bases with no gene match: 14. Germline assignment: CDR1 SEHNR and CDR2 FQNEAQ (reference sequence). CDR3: CASSRSNEGAIEQYF. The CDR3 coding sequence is TGTGCCAGCAGCCGCTCGAACGAGGGGGCGATTGAGCAGTACTTC.

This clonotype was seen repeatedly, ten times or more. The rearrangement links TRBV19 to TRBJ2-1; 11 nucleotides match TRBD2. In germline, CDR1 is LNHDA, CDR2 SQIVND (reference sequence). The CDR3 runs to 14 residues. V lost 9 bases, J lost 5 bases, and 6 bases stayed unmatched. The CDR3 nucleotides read TGTGCCAGCCAGGTAGCGGGGGGGAACAATGAGCAGTTCTTC. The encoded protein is CASQVAGGNNEQFF.

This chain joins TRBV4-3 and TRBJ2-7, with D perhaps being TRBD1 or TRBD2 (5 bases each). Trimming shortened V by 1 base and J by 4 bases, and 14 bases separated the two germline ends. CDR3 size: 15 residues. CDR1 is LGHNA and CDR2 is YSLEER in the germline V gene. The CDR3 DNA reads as TGCGCCAGCAGCCAAGGGCGAAATGGGGGATACGAGCAGTACTTC. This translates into CASSQGRNGGYEQYF.

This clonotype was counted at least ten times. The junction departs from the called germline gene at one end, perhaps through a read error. The CDR3 DNA sequence: TGTGCCAGCAGTGTAGCGGGGGACTACGAGCAGTACTTC. It yields the protein CASSVAGDYEQYF. The chain couples TRBV12-3 or TRBV12-4 to TRBJ2-7, with 9 bases fitting TRBD2. The CDR3 covers 13 residues.

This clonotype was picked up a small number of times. CDR3 sequence reads: CAWSVTNTEAFF. The DNA of the CDR3 is TGTGCCTGGAGTGTAACGAACACTGAAGCTTTCTTT. V and J are TRBV30 and TRBJ1-1; D unclear. Germline V lookup: CDR1 GTSNPN, CDR2 SVGIG (reference sequence). The CDR3 contains 12 residues. V lost 0 bases, J lost 1 base, and 3 bases lay in between.

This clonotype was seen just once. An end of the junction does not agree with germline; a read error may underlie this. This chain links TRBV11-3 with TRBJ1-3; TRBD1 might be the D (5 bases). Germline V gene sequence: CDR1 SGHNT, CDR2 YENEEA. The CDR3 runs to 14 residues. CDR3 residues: CASSTDSSGSTIYF. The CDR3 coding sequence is TGTGCCAGCAGCACCGACAGCTCTGGAAGCACCATATATTTT.

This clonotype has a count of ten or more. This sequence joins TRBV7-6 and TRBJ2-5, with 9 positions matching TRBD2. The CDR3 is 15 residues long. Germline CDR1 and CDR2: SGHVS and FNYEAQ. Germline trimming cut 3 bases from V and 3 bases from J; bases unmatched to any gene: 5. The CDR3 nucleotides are TGTGCCAGCAGCTTGTTGGGACTAGCCGAAGAGACCCAGTACTTC. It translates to CASSLLGLAEETQYF.

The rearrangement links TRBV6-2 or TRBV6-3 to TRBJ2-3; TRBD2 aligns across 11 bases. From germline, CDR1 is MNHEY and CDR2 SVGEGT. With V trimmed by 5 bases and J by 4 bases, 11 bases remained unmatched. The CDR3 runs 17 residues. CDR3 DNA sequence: TGTGCCAGCAGTACCGAGACTAGCGGGATCCCCCCAGATACGCAGTATTTT. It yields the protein CASSTETSGIPPDTQYF.

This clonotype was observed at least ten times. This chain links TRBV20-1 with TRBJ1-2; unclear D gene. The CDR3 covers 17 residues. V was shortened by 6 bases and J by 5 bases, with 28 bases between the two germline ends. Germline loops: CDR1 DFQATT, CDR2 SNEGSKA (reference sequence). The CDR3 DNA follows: TGCAGTGCCAAAAGGCGGACGGATATTTTCCGTGTGTATGGCTACACCTTC. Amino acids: CSAKRRTDIFRVYGYTF.

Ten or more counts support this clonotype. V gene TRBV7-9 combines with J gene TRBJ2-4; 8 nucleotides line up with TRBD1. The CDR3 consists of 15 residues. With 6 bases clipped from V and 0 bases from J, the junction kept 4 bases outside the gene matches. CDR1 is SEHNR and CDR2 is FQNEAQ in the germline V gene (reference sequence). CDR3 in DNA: TGTGCCAGCAGTGGACAGGGACTAGCCAAAAACATTCAGTACTTC. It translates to CASSGQGLAKNIQYF.

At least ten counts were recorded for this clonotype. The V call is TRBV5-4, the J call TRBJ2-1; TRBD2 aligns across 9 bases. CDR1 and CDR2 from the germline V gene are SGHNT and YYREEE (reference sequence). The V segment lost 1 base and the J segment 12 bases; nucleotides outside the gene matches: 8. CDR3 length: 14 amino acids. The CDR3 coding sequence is TGTGCCAGCAGCTTGTGGGCTAGCGGGGAGCCGCAGTTCTTC. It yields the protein CASSLWASGEPQFF.

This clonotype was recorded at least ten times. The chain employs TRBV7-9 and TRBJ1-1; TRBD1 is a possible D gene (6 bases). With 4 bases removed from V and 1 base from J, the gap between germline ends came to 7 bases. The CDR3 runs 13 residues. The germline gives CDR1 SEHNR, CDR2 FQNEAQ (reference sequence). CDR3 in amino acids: CASSSTGNTEAFF. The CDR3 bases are TGTGCCAGCAGCTCGACAGGGAACACTGAAGCTTTCTTT.

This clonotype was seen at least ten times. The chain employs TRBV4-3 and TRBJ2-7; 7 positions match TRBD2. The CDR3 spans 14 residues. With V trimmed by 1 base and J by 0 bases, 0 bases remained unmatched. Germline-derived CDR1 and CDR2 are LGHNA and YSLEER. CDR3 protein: CASSQGGSSYEQYF. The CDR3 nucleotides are TGCGCCAGCAGCCAAGGCGGGAGCTCCTACGAGCAGTACTTC.

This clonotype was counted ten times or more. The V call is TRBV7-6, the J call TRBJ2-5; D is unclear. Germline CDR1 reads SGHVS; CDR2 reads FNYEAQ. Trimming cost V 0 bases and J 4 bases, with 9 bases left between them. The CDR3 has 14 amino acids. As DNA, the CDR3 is TGTGCCAGCAGCTTAGCGCTTGATTTAGAGACCCAGTACTTC. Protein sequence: CASSLALDLETQYF.

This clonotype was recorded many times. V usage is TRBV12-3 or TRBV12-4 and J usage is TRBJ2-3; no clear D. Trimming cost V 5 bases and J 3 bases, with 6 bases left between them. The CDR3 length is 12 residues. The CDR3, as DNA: TGTGCCAGCAGTGAGAAAACAGATACGCAGTATTTT. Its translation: CASSEKTDTQYF.

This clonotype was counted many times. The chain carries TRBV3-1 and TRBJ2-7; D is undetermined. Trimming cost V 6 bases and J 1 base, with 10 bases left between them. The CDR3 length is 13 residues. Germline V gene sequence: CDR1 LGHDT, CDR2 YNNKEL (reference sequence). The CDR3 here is CASREDGSYEQYF. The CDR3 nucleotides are TGTGCCAGCAGAGAGGACGGATCCTACGAGCAGTACTTC.

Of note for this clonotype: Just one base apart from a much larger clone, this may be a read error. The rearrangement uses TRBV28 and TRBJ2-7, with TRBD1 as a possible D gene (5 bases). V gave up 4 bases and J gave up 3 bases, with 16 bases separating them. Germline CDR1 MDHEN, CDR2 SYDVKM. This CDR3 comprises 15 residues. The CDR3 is CASSSTFDSRYEQYF. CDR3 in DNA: TGTGCCAGCAGTTCGACCTTTGACAGTCGCTACGAGCAGTACTTC.

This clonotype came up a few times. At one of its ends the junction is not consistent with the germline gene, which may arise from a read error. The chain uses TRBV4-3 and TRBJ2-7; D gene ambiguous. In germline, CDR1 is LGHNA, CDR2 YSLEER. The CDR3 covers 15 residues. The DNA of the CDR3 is TGCGCCAGCAGCCAAGATTTCAGGTCTACCTCCGCCCTATCATTC. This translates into CASSQDFRSTSALSF.

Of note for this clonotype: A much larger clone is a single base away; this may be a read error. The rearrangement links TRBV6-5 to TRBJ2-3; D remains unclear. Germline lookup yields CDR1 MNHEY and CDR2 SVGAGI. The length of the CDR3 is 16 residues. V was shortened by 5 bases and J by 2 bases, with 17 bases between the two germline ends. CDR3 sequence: CASSHLSGGITDTQYF. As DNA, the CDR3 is TGTGCCAGCAGTCATTTGAGTGGCGGAATCACAGATACGCAGTATTTT.

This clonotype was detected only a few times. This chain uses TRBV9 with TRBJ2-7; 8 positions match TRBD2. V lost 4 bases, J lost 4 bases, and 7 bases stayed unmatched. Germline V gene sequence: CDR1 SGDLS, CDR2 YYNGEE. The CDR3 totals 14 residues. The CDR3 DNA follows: TGTGCCAGCAGCACCGGGACTAGGGGGTACGAGCAGTACTTC. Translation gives CASSTGTRGYEQYF.

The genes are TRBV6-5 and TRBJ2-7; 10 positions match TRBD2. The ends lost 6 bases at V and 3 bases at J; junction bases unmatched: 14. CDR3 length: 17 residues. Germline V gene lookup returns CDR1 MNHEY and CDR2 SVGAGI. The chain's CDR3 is CASSTPPSGGVFYEQYF. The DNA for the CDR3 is TGTGCCAGCAGCACTCCACCTAGCGGGGGAGTTTTCTACGAGCAGTACTTC.

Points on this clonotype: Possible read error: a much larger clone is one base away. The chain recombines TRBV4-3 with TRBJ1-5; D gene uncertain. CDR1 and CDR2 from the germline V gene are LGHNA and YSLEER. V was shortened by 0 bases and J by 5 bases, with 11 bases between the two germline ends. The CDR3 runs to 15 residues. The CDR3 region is CASSQDRASDQPQHF. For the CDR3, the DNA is TGCGCCAGCAGCCAAGATCGAGCGAGCGATCAGCCCCAGCATTTT.

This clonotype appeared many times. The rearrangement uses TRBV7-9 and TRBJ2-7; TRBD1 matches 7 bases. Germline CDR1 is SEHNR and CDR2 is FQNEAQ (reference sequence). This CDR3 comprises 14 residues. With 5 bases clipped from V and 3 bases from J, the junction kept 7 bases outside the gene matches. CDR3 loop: CASSQGAGGYEQYF. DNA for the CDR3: TGTGCCAGCAGCCAAGGTGCAGGGGGCTACGAGCAGTACTTC.

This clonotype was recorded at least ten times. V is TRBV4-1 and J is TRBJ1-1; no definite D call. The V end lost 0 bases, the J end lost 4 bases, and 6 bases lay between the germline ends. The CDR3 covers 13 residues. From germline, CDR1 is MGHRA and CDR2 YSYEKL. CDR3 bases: TGCGCCAGCAGCCAAGACAGAGGCACTGAAGCTTTCTTT. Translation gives CASSQDRGTEAFF.

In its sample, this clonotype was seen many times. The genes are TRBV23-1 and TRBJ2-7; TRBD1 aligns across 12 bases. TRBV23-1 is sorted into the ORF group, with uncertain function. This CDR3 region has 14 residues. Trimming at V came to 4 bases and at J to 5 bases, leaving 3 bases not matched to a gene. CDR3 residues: CASSRGTGGDEQYF. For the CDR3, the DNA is TGCGCCAGCAGTCGAGGGACAGGGGGCGACGAGCAGTACTTC.

CDR3 region: CASSVDVTILQYF. The CDR3 nucleotides are TGTGCCAGCAGCGTAGATGTAACCATTTTACAGTATTTT. This chain connects TRBV9 to TRBJ2-3; no firm D call. Trimming pared 0 bases from V and 12 bases from J, leaving 14 bases between. The CDR3 totals 13 residues. Germline-derived CDR1 and CDR2 are SGDLS and YYNGEE.

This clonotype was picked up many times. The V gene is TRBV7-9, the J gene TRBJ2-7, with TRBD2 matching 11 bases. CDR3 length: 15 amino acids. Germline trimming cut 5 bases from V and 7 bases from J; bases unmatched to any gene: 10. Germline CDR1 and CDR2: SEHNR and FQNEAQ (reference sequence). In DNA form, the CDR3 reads TGTGCCAGCAGCCCGAGACTAGCGGGATTTTATGAGCAGTACTTC. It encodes CASSPRLAGFYEQYF.

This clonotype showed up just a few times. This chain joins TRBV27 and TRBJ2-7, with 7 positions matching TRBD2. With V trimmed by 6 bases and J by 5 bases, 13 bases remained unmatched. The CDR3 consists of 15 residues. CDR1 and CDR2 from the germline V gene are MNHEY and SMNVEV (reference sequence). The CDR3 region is CASRPISGRFDEQYF. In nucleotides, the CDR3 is TGTGCCAGCAGGCCAATTAGCGGGCGCTTCGACGAGCAGTACTTC.